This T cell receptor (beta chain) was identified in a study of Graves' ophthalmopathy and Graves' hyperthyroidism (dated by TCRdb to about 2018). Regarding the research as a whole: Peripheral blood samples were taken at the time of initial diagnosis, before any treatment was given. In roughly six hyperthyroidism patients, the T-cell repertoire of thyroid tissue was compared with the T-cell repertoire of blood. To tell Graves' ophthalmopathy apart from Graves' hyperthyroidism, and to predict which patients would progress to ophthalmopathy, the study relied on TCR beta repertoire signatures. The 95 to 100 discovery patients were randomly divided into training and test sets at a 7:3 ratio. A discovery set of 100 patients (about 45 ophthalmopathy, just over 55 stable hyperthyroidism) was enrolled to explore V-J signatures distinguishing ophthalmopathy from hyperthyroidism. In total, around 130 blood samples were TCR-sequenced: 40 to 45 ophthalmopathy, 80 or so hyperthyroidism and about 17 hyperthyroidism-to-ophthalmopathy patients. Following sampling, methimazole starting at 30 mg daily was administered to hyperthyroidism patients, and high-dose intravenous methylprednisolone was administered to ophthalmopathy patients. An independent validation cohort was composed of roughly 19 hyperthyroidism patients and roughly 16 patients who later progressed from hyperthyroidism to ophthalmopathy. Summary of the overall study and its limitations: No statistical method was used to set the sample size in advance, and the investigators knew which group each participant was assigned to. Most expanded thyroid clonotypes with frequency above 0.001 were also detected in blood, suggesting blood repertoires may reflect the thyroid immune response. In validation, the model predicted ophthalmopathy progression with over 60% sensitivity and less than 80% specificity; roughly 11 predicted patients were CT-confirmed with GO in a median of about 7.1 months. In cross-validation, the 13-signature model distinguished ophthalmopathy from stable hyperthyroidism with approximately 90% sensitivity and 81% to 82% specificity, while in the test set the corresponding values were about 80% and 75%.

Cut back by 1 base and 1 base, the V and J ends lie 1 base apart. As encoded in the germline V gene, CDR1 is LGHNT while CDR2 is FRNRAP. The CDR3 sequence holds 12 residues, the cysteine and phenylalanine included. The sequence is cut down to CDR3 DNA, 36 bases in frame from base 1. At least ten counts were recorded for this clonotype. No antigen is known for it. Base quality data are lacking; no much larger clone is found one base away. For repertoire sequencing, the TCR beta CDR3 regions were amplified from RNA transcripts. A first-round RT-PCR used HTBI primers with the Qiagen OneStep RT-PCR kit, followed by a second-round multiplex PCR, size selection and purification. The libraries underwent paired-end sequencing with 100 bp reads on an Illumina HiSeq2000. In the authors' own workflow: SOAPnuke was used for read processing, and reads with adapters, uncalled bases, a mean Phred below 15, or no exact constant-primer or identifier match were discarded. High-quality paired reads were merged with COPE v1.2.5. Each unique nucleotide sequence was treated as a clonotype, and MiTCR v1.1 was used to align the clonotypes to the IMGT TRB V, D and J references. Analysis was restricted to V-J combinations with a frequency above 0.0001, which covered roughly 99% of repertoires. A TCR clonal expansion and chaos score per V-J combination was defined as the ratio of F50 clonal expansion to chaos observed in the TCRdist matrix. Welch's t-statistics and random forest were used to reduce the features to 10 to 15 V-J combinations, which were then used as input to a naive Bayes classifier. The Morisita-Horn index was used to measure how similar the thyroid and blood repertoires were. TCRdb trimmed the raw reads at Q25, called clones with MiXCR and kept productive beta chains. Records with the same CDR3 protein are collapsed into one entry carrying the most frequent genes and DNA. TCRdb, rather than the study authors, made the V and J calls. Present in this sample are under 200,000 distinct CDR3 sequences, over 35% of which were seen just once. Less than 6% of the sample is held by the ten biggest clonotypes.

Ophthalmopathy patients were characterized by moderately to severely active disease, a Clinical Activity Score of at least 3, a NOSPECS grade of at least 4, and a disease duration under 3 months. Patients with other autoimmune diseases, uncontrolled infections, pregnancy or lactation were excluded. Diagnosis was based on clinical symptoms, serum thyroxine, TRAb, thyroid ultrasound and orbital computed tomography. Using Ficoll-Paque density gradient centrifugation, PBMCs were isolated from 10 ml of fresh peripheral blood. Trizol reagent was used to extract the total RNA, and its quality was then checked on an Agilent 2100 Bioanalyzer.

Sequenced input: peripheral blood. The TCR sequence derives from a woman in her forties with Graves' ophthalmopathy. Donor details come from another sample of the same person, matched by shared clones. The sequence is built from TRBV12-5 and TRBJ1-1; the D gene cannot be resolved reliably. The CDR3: CASGLGNTEAFF. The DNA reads TGTGCTAGTGGTTTGGGGAACACTGAAGCTTTCTTT.